Below are 20 T cell receptor beta chains sequenced from a single sample in a study of human T cells and chemical hapten exposure. Time point meaning: pre-sensitization, week 0. Treatment indicated: therapeutic diphenylcyclopropenone sensitization with weekly scalp DPC. TCRdb recomputed calls from the RACE reads with MiXCR, one row per CDR3 protein. The sample lists approximately 52,000 distinct CDR3 sequences; about 9% were seen once. The specimen was whole blood, collected in connection with sensitization to the hapten diphenylcyclopropenone (DPC). Receptors originate from a middle-aged woman with alopecia areata. Some clones in this sample may be carry-over from other donors' samples.

At least ten counts were recorded for this clonotype. The gene calls are TRBV29-1 and TRBJ1-1, with TRBD1 identical over 8 bases. The trim removed 7 bases at V and 5 bases at J, leaving 18 bases unmatched. The CDR3 covers 16 residues. Germline loops: CDR1 SQVTM, CDR2 ANQGSEA. CDR3 loop: CSATVADRVQGTEAFF. The CDR3 DNA follows: TGCAGCGCCACCGTGGCGGACAGGGTTCAAGGGACTGAAGCTTTCTTT.

This clonotype was found many times. This chain joins TRBV6-1 and TRBJ2-7; 7 bases agree with TRBD2. Germline V lookup: CDR1 MNHNS, CDR2 SASEGT. The CDR3 length is 14 residues. V shed 6 bases, J shed 8 bases, and the junction held 13 bases outside the gene matches. The DNA for the CDR3 is TGTGCCAGCAGCCGGGGGGACGGAACTACGAAGCAGTACTTC. Translated: CASSRGDGTTKQYF.

This clonotype has at least ten counts. This rearrangement joins TRBV7-9 to TRBJ1-2; the D is unclear. From germline, CDR1 is SEHNR and CDR2 FQNEAQ (reference sequence). V was clipped by 4 bases and J by 4 bases, with 13 bases between them. The CDR3 is made up of 14 amino acids. CDR3 coding DNA: TGTGCCAGCAGCTCCCTGTCGGGTGGCTATGGCTACACCTTC. Translated, it gives CASSSLSGGYGYTF.

This clonotype was recorded at least ten times. J is TRBJ1-2 and V is TRBV3-1, with D possibly TRBD1 on 6 matching bases. Germline-derived CDR1 and CDR2 are LGHDT and YNNKEL (reference sequence). V lost 0 bases and J 13 bases, leaving 18 bases between the germline ends. The CDR3 is made up of 14 amino acids. The CDR3 region is CASSQDNRASRSTF. The CDR3 region has the DNA TGTGCCAGCAGCCAAGACAACAGGGCCTCTAGAAGCACCTTC.

This clonotype was seen at least ten times. The CDR3 sequence: CASSLGGDQPQHF. The CDR3 bases are TGTGCCAGCAGCTTAGGCGGCGATCAGCCCCAGCATTTT. The V gene is TRBV7-8, the J gene TRBJ1-5, with D unresolved. Trimming left V 1 base short and J 5 bases short, with 6 bases between. Germline V gene sequence: CDR1 SGHVS, CDR2 FQNEAQ. CDR3 length: 13 amino acids.

Regarding this clonotype: A much larger clonotype is one base distant, so this may be a read error. Because it lacks the conserved phenylalanine or tryptophan at the end, this CDR3 is likely a read error. V and J are TRBV5-4 and TRBJ2-1, with D perhaps matching TRBD1 (6 bases). Germline V gives CDR1 SGHNT, CDR2 YYREEE (reference sequence). The CDR3 has 15 residues. V was pared by 0 bases and J by 1 base, with 8 bases between. CDR3 residues: CASSLGQGSYNEQFL. The CDR3 DNA follows: TGTGCCAGCAGCTTGGGGCAGGGGTCCTACAATGAGCAGTTCCTC.

This clonotype was observed at least ten times. The chain is built from TRBV6-5 and TRBJ1-4; a possible D gene is TRBD1 (5 bases). There are 16 residues in the CDR3. The germline gives CDR1 MNHEY, CDR2 SVGAGI. Trimming left V 0 bases short and J 3 bases short, with 11 bases between. This CDR3 reads CASSYSQVTPNEKLFF. DNA for the CDR3: TGTGCCAGCAGTTACTCACAGGTTACCCCTAATGAAAAACTGTTTTTT.

The table lists this clonotype with a few counts. This sequence joins TRBV6-4 and TRBJ2-2; D is undetermined. Between the trimmed V and J ends, which lost 4 bases and 1 base, there was a span of 4 bases. Germline CDR1 and CDR2: MRHNA and SNTAGT. CDR3 length: 13 residues. CDR3 nucleotides: TGTGCCAGCAGTGCCGGGAACACCGGGGAGCTGTTTTTT. Encoded protein: CASSAGNTGELFF.

This clonotype came up many times. The V gene is TRBV4-2, the J gene TRBJ2-6; a possible D gene is TRBD1 (5 bases). Trimming took 4 bases from V and 0 from J, leaving 10 bases between them. The V gene's germline CDR1 is LGHNA and CDR2 YNFKEQ. This CDR3 contains 16 residues. The DNA of the CDR3 is TGTGCCAGCAGCCCCGACAGTCTCTCTGGGGCCAACGTCCTGACTTTC. Translating it yields CASSPDSLSGANVLTF.

This clonotype was observed at least ten times. V usage is TRBV14 and J usage is TRBJ2-7, with D possibly being TRBD1 (6 bases). This CDR3 is built from 15 residues. The V end lost 0 bases, the J end lost 3 bases, and 12 bases lay between the germline ends. Germline V gene sequence: CDR1 SGHDN, CDR2 FVKESK. Written as DNA, the CDR3 is TGTGCCAGCAGCCAAGAATCCAGGGGTTTCTACGAGCAGTACTTC. Protein sequence: CASSQESRGFYEQYF.

This clonotype appeared many times. J is TRBJ2-6 and V is TRBV5-1; no definite D call. Germline V gives CDR1 SGHRS, CDR2 YFSETQ. V dropped 4 bases and J dropped 0 bases, with 14 bases sitting between them. The CDR3 sequence is 17 residues long. For the CDR3, the DNA is TGCGCCAGCAGCGTCCCCTTTTCGAGCTCTGGGGCCAACGTCCTGACTTTC. Protein sequence: CASSVPFSSSGANVLTF.

This clonotype has ten or more counts. This chain joins TRBV6-6 and TRBJ2-5; D is undetermined. V lost 2 bases to trimming and J lost 3 bases, with 13 bases between them. The CDR3 length is 15 residues. CDR1 MNHNY and CDR2 SVGAGI come from the germline V gene (reference sequence). CDR3 in amino acids: CASSYMTAGEETQYF. The CDR3 coding sequence is TGTGCCAGCAGTTACATGACGGCTGGAGAAGAGACCCAGTACTTC.

This clonotype was counted many times. V is TRBV5-1 and J is TRBJ1-1, with 8 bases that match TRBD1. With V trimmed by 0 bases and J by 4 bases, 8 bases remained unmatched. The CDR3 is 16 amino acids. Germline CDR1 is SGHRS and CDR2 is YFSETQ. Here the CDR3 DNA reads TGCGCCAGCAGCTTGGCGGGACAGGAGGTGGGCACTGAAGCTTTCTTT. It translates to CASSLAGQEVGTEAFF. The complete variable domain, with remaining parts taken from reference TRBV5-1 and TRBJ1-1, reads KAGVTQTPRYLIKTRGQQVTLSCSPISGHRSVSWYQQTPGQGLQFLFEYFSETQRNKGNFPGRFSGRQFSNSRSEMNVSTLELGDSALYLCASSLAGQEVGTEAFFGQGTRLTVV.

The chain joins TRBV4-3 to TRBJ2-3; 9 bases are a match to TRBD2. J was trimmed by 5 bases and V by 3 bases; bases with no gene match: 9. This CDR3 comprises 16 residues. Germline CDR1 and CDR2: LGHNA and YSLEER. CDR3 loop: CASSQNPLAGVDTQYF. The CDR3 DNA sequence: TGCGCCAGCAGCCAGAATCCACTAGCGGGTGTAGATACGCAGTATTTT.

The table lists this clonotype with a few counts. CDR3 bases: TGTGCCAGCAGTTTTCTCTCGTTGATAGCGGGGACCCAAGAGACCCAGTACTTC. Residues: CASSFLSLIAGTQETQYF. The chain joins TRBV28 to TRBJ2-5; 8 positions match TRBD2. The junction had 13 bases not matched to a gene; V was cut back by 3 bases and J by 1 base. The CDR3 has 18 residues. The V gene's germline CDR1 is MDHEN and CDR2 SYDVKM.

Many counts were recorded for this clonotype. J is TRBJ2-1 and V is TRBV12-3 or TRBV12-4; 12 bases are shared with TRBD2. This CDR3 has 16 residues. With V trimmed by 3 bases and J by 8 bases, 8 bases remained unmatched. The CDR3: CASSLGGLAGTHEQFF. For the CDR3, the DNA is TGTGCCAGCAGTTTGGGTGGACTAGCGGGGACTCATGAGCAGTTCTTC.

This clonotype was recorded at least ten times. V usage is TRBV5-1 and J usage is TRBJ2-1; 9 positions match TRBD1. Trimming cost V 0 bases and J 4 bases; bases outside gene matches: 2. The CDR3 consists of 15 residues. Germline V CDR1 and CDR2: SGHRS, YFSETQ. This CDR3 reads CASSLAGQGYNEQFF. The DNA of the CDR3 is TGCGCCAGCAGCTTGGCTGGACAGGGGTACAATGAGCAGTTCTTC.

The rearrangement uses TRBV28 and TRBJ2-2; D ambiguous. There are 13 residues in the CDR3. CDR1 is MDHEN, CDR2 SYDVKM, per germline. Trimming took 5 bases from V and 4 from J, leaving 8 bases between them. The CDR3 nucleotides read TGTGCCAGCAGTCCTTTCGGCACCGGGGAGCTGTTTTTT. It codes for CASSPFGTGELFF. The full variable domain, with the rest looked up from reference TRBV28 and TRBJ2-2, is DVKVTQSSRYLVKRTGEKVFLECVQDMDHENMFWYRQDPGLGLRLIYFSYDVKMKEKGDIPEGYSVSREKKERFSLILESASTNQTSMYLCASSPFGTGELFFGEGSRLTVL.

The sample holds many counts of this clonotype. This chain links TRBV3-1 with TRBJ2-7; no clear D gene. The CDR3 has 16 residues. The V end was cut by 1 base, the J end by 5 bases, with 18 bases between. Germline CDR1 reads LGHDT; CDR2 reads YNNKEL (reference sequence). The CDR3 here is CASSQAMTVSLNEQYF. DNA for the CDR3: TGTGCCAGCAGCCAAGCCATGACCGTCTCCCTCAACGAGCAGTACTTC.

This sequence joins TRBV7-9 and TRBJ2-7; 9 positions match TRBD1. V shed 5 bases and J 3 bases; nucleotides not matched to a gene: 8. This CDR3 is built from 15 residues. The germline gives CDR1 SEHNR, CDR2 FQNEAQ (reference sequence). The CDR3 reads CASSTTQGAFYEQYF. The DNA of the CDR3 is TGTGCCAGCAGCACTACACAGGGGGCCTTCTACGAGCAGTACTTC.